One sample yielded the 18 T cell receptor beta chains listed below, sequenced in a study of long-term antiretroviral therapy in people with HIV. Survey-level immunoSEQ v3.0 assays were run. Here immunoSEQ multiplex PCR was the method, and the copy in TCRdb shows in-frame clones only, minus some. The sample consists of some 20,000 clones, 70% to 80% of them appearing once. The source was unsorted PBMCs, collected 2.2 years after starting antiretroviral therapy. All receptors come from a man aged 50 to 60 with HIV.

The rearrangement links TRBV7-7 to TRBJ1-1; D call uncertain. The CDR3 consists of 13 residues. Between the trimmed V and J ends, which lost 3 bases and 1 base, there was a span of 6 bases. In germline, CDR1 is SSHAT, CDR2 FNYEAQ (reference sequence). The CDR3 here is CASSFGWNTEAFF. DNA for the CDR3: TGTGCCAGCAGCTTCGGATGGAACACTGAAGCTTTCTTT.

The CDR3 DNA follows: TGTGCCAGCGGGGGGCGGGGGGATGAGCAGTTCTTC. Its protein product is CASGGRGDEQFF. This chain joins TRBV5-4 and TRBJ2-1; 8 positions match TRBD2. This CDR3 contains 12 residues. J was trimmed by 8 bases and V by 7 bases; bases with no gene match: 5. Per germline, CDR1 SGHNT and CDR2 YYREEE (reference sequence).

J is TRBJ1-1 and V is TRBV4-2; no clear D gene. CDR1 and CDR2 (germline): LGHNA, YNFKEQ. This CDR3 spans 15 amino acids. V was trimmed by 0 bases and J by 1 base, leaving 9 bases between them. The CDR3 nucleotides read TGTGCCAGCAGCCAAGAAGGTAGCAAGAACACTGAAGCTTTCTTT. Protein product: CASSQEGSKNTEAFF.

The DNA for the CDR3 is TGTGCTAGTGGTTTGGGTCCAGGTCGGGATACGCAGTATTTT. Protein: CASGLGPGRDTQYF. The gene calls are TRBV12-5 and TRBJ2-3; no reliable D call. The CDR3 consists of 14 residues. Germline CDR1 reads LGHNT; CDR2 reads FRNRAP. V gave up 1 base and J gave up 6 bases, with 11 bases separating them.

The rearrangement uses TRBV29-1 and TRBJ1-2; possible D gene TRBD1, 5 bases. This CDR3 is 14 amino acids long. CDR1 SQVTM and CDR2 ANQGSEA come from the germline V gene. The V gene lost 4 bases and the J gene lost 7 bases, with 19 bases spanning the gap. In DNA, the CDR3 is TGCAGCGTTGCTCCCCCAGGGCCCCCCCTTGGCTACACCTTC. This sequence encodes CSVAPPGPPLGYTF.

CDR3 residues: CASSAGPNTEAFF. The CDR3 DNA follows: TGTGCCAGTAGTGCGGGACCAAACACTGAAGCTTTCTTT. The chain uses TRBV19 and TRBJ1-1, with D tentatively TRBD1 (5 bases). This CDR3 is built from 13 residues. Trimming cost V 5 bases and J 2 bases, with 9 bases left between them. Germline loops: CDR1 LNHDA, CDR2 SQIVND (reference sequence).

This sequence joins TRBV7-3 and TRBJ2-5; TRBD2 agrees at 11 bases. CDR1 and CDR2 (germline): SGHTA, FQGTGA. V was clipped by 4 bases and J by 1 base; unmatched bases: 17. The CDR3 is made up of 20 amino acids. The CDR3 loop reads CASSSQGWGTSGRGQETQYF. CDR3 in DNA: TGTGCCAGCAGCTCACAAGGGTGGGGGACTAGCGGAAGAGGCCAAGAGACCCAGTACTTC.

This rearrangement joins TRBV13 to TRBJ2-7; 7 bases line up with TRBD1. Germline lookup yields CDR1 PRHDT and CDR2 FYEKMQ (reference sequence). The CDR3 consists of 16 residues. V was pared by 5 bases and J by 0 bases, with 10 bases of the junction left unmatched. The CDR3 nucleotides are TGTGCCAGCAGCCCCCGGACAGGTTCAAGCTCCTACGAGCAGTACTTC. Protein: CASSPRTGSSSYEQYF.

The CDR3 DNA sequence: TGCGCCAGCAGCGACGAGGTACGCGGCACTGAAGCTTTCTTT. This encodes CASSDEVRGTEAFF. The chain uses TRBV4-3 and TRBJ1-1; D remains ambiguous. CDR3 size: 14 residues. Germline CDR1 reads LGHNA; CDR2 reads YSLEER. V was pared by 5 bases and J by 4 bases, with 14 bases between.

The chain couples TRBV5-5 to TRBJ2-7; D assignment may be TRBD1 or TRBD2 (6 bases each). The V gene lost 4 bases and the J gene lost 0 bases, with 14 bases spanning the gap. The germline V gene has CDR1 SGHKS and CDR2 YYEKEE (reference sequence). The CDR3 is 15 residues long. In nucleotides, the CDR3 is TGTGCCAGCAGCCGTCAAGGGGGGACCTCCTACGAGCAGTACTTC. It encodes CASSRQGGTSYEQYF.

This clone occurred a few times. The chain recombines TRBV7-2 with TRBJ1-3, with a weak D call TRBD1 (6 bases). V gave up 6 bases and J gave up 2 bases, with 11 bases separating them. CDR1 is SGHTA, CDR2 FQGNSA, per germline. There are 14 residues in the CDR3. The CDR3: CASSLQGTGNTIYF. CDR3 nucleotides: TGTGCCAGCAGTTTACAGGGAACTGGAAACACCATATATTTT.

This chain uses TRBV15 with TRBJ2-3; D is possibly TRBD2 (6 bases). V dropped 0 bases and J dropped 5 bases, with 12 bases sitting between them. Germline V gene lookup returns CDR1 LNHNV and CDR2 YYDKDF (reference sequence). CDR3 length equals 15 residues. This CDR3 is CATSRDVVRGDTQYF. The CDR3 nucleotides read TGTGCCACCAGCAGAGATGTGGTGCGGGGAGATACGCAGTATTTT.

This chain connects TRBV21-1 to TRBJ2-5; no DNA check was done on the table's D call, TRBD2. TRBV21-1 is classified as a pseudogene. The CDR3 loop spans 16 amino acids. The CDR3 DNA sequence: TGTGCCAGCAGCAATTCCTCTAGCGGCTGCCAAGAGACCCAGTACTTC. It is translated as CASSNSSSGCQETQYF.

The V gene is TRBV7-9, the J gene TRBJ2-5; D gene ambiguous. This CDR3 contains 15 residues. Trimming stripped 5 bases from V and 5 bases from J, with 18 bases between. Germline values: CDR1 SEHNR, CDR2 FQNEAQ (reference sequence). The CDR3 DNA reads TGTGCCAGCAGCCCCAAAGTTCGTCAAGGGGAGACCCAGTACTTC. It encodes CASSPKVRQGETQYF.

There are a few counts of this clone. The chain is built from TRBV7-6 and TRBJ2-7; D uncertain. V lost 1 base to trimming and J lost 1 base, with 8 bases between them. Per the germline V gene, CDR1 is SGHVS and CDR2 is FNYEAQ. The length of the CDR3 is 14 residues. DNA of the CDR3: TGTGCCAGCAGCTTAGGGGCGAATTCCTACGAGCAGTACTTC. It yields the protein CASSLGANSYEQYF.

This chain joins TRBV6-1 and TRBJ2-7; D is uncertain. The CDR3 spans 15 residues. Trimming removed 3 bases at V and 6 bases at J, with 18 bases between. Germline loops: CDR1 MNHNS, CDR2 SASEGT. CDR3: CASSEAAIQTAEQYF. The CDR3 DNA reads TGTGCCAGCAGTGAGGCAGCCATCCAGACCGCCGAGCAGTACTTC.

The rearrangement joins TRBV9 to TRBJ2-5; 9 bases map to TRBD2. The CDR3 has 13 residues. Looked up from germline, CDR1 is SGDLS and CDR2 is YYNGEE. J was trimmed by 4 bases and V by 8 bases; bases with no gene match: 6. The CDR3 spells CASPPSGAETQYF. The CDR3 nucleotides are TGTGCCAGTCCCCCTAGCGGGGCAGAGACCCAGTACTTC. The variable domain in full, with the rest retrieved from reference TRBV9 and TRBJ2-5, is DSGVTQTPKHLITATGQRVTLRCSPRSGDLSVYWYQQSLDQGLQFLIQYYNGEERAKGNILERFSAQQFPDLHSELNLSSLELGDSALYFCASPPSGAETQYFGPGTRLLVL.

V and J are TRBV28 and TRBJ1-1, with a tentative D call TRBD1 (5 bases). The V end lost 7 bases, the J end lost 5 bases, and 20 bases lay between the germline ends. This CDR3 is built from 15 residues. Germline CDR1 MDHEN, CDR2 SYDVKM. The CDR3 DNA sequence: TGTGCCAGCACCCTGGGGCTCGGGCGACAAACTGAAGCTTTCTTT. Translating it yields CASTLGLGRQTEAFF.